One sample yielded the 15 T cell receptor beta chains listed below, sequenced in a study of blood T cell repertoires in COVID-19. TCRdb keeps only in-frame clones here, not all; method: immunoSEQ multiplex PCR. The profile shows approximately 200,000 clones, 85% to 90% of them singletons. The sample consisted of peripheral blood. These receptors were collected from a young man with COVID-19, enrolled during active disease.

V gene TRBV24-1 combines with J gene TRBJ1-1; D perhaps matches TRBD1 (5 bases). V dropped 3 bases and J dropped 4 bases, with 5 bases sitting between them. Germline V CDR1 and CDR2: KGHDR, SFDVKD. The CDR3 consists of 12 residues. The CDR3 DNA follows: TGTGCCACCAGTGATACAGGCACTGAAGCTTTCTTT. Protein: CATSDTGTEAFF.

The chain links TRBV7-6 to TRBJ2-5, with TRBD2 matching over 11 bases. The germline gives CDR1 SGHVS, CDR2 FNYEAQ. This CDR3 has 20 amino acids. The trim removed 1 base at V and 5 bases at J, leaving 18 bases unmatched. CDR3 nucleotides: TGTGCCAGCAGCTTAGAAAACGCCTTAGTACTAGCGGGAGATCGGGAGACCCAGTACTTC. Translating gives CASSLENALVLAGDRETQYF.

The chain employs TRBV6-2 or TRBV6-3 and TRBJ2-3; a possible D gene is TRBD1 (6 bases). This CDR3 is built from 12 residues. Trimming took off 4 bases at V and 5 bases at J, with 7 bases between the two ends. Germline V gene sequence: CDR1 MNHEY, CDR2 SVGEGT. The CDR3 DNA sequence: TGTGCCAGCAGTTTAGGGGGAGATACGCAGTATTTT. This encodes CASSLGGDTQYF.

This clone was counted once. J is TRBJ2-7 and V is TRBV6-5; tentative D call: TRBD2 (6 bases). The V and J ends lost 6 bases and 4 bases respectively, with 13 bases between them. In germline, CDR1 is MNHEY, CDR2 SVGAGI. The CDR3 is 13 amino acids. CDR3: CASSRDLRYEQYF. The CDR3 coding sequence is TGTGCCAGCAGCCGGGACTTACGGTACGAGCAGTACTTC.

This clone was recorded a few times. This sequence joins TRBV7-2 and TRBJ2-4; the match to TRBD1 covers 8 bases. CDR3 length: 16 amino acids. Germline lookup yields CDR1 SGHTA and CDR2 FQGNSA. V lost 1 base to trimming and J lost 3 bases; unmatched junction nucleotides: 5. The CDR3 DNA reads TGTGCCAGCAGCTTAGTAACAGGGGGAGGCAAAAACATTCAGTACTTC. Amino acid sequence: CASSLVTGGGKNIQYF.

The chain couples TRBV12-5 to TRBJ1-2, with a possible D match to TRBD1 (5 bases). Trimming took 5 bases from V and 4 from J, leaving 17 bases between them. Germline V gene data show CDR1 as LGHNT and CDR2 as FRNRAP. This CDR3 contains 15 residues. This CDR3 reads CASGLETGLVYGYTF. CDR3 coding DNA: TGTGCTAGTGGTCTAGAAACGGGACTAGTCTATGGCTACACCTTC.

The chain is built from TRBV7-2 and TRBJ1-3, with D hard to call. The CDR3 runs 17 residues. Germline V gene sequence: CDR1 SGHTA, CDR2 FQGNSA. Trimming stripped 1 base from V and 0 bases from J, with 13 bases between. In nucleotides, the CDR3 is TGTGCCAGCAGCTTAGTGGGCCTATTGTCCTCTGGAAACACCATATATTTT. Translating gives CASSLVGLLSSGNTIYF.

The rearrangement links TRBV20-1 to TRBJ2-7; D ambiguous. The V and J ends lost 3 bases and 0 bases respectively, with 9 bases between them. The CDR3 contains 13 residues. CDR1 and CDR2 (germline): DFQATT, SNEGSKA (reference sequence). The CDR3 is CSASDNYSYEQYF. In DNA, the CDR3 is TGCAGTGCTAGTGATAACTACTCCTACGAGCAGTACTTC.

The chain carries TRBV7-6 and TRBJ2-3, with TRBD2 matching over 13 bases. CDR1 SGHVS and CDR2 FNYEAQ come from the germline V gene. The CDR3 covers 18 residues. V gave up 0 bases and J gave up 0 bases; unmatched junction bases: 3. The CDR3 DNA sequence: TGTGCCAGCAGCTTAGCGCAGGGACTAGCGGGGAGCACAGATACGCAGTATTTT. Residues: CASSLAQGLAGSTDTQYF.

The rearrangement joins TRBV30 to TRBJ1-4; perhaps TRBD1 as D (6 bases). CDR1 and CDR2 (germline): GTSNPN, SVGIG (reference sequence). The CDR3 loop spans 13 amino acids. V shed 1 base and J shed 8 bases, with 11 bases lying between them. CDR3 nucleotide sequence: TGTGCCTGGAGTGGACAGGACGGCGAAAAACTGTTTTTT. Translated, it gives CAWSGQDGEKLFF.

The CDR3 region is CASSTSGRFDEQYF. DNA of the CDR3: TGTGCCAGCAGCACTAGCGGGAGGTTCGACGAGCAGTACTTC. J is TRBJ2-7 and V is TRBV9; TRBD2 matches at 12 bases. Germline V CDR1 and CDR2: SGDLS, YYNGEE. This CDR3 is built from 14 residues. V lost 4 bases, J lost 5 bases, and 4 bases stayed unmatched.

The CDR3: CSAGTGSNQPQHF. Written as DNA, the CDR3 is TGCAGCGCCGGGACAGGAAGCAATCAGCCCCAGCATTTT. The chain joins TRBV29-1 to TRBJ1-5, with 8 bases that match TRBD1. The J segment lost 1 base and the V segment lost 7 bases, leaving 3 bases of the junction unmatched. This CDR3 spans 13 amino acids. Germline assignment: CDR1 SQVTM and CDR2 ANQGSEA.

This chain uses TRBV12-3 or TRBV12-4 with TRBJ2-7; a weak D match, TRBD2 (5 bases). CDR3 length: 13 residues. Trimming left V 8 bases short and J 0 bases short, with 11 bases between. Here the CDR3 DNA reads TGTGCCAGCGCCCTGGGGAGCTCCTACGAGCAGTACTTC. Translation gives CASALGSSYEQYF.

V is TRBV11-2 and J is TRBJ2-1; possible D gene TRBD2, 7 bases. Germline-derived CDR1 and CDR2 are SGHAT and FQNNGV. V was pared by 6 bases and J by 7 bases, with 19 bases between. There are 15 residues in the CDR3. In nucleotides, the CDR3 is TGTGCCAGCAGGCCCGTAGGGGGGGTACGTAATGAGCAGTTCTTC. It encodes CASRPVGGVRNEQFF.

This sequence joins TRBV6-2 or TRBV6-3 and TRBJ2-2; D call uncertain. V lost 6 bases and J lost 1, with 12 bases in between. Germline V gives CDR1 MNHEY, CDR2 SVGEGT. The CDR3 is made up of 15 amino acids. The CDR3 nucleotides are TGTGCCAGCAGGTACCCGGCAGGGAACACCGGGGAGCTGTTTTTT. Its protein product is CASRYPAGNTGELFF.